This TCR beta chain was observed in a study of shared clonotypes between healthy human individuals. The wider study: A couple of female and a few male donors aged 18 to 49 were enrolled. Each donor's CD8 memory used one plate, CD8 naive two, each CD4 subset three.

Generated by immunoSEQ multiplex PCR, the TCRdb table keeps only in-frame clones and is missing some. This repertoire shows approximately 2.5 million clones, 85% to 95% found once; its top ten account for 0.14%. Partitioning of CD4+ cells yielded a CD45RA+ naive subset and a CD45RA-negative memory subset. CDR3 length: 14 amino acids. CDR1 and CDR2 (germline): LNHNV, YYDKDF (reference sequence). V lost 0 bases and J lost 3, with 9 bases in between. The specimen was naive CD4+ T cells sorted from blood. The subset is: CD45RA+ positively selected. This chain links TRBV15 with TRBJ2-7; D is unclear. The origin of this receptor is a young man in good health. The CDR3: CATSREGPSYEQYF. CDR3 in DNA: TGTGCCACCAGCAGAGAAGGACCGAGCTACGAGCAGTACTTC.